One and the same sample provided the 27 T cell receptor beta chains below, sequenced in a study of blood T cells in healthy people across ages. A J-beta primer mix and a sample-barcoded 5' primer were used in a second PCR of roughly 7 to 12 cycles. TCRdb analysed the 5' RACE reads with MiXCR anew, one entry per CDR3 protein. The data hold around 1.5 million distinct CDR3 sequences, with 30% to 40% observed a single time. Sequenced input: blood. The receptors derive from a woman aged 25-40 years in good health.

This clonotype was counted between two and nine times. This chain links TRBV6-1 with TRBJ2-1; D gene ambiguous. Germline CDR1 MNHNS, CDR2 SASEGT. The CDR3 sequence is 14 residues long. The V and J ends lost 2 bases and 6 bases respectively, with 11 bases between them. The CDR3 spells CASSENQSPNEQFF. The CDR3 DNA reads TGTGCCAGCAGTGAAAATCAGAGCCCCAATGAGCAGTTCTTC.

The rearrangement links TRBV20-1 to TRBJ2-1; weak D call: TRBD2 (6 bases). CDR3 length equals 15 residues. V lost 0 bases and J lost 0, with 9 bases in between. The germline V gene encodes CDR1 DFQATT and CDR2 SNEGSKA (reference sequence). The CDR3 here is CSARDRDFSYNEQFF. Written as DNA, the CDR3 is TGCAGTGCTAGAGACCGGGACTTCTCCTACAATGAGCAGTTCTTC.

This clonotype was recorded many times. The chain joins TRBV7-6 to TRBJ2-6; D unresolved. CDR1 is SGHVS and CDR2 is FNYEAQ in the germline V gene. Trimming cost V 2 bases and J 1 base, with 15 bases left between them. CDR3 length: 18 residues. For the CDR3, the DNA is TGTGCCAGCAGCTTATTCTCTAAGGCCAATTCTGGGGCCAACGTCCTGACTTTC. Translation gives CASSLFSKANSGANVLTF.

The chain joins TRBV5-1 to TRBJ1-2; TRBD1 aligns across 11 bases. Germline V CDR1 and CDR2: SGHRS, YFSETQ. The J segment lost 7 bases and the V segment lost 0 bases, leaving 5 bases of the junction unmatched. The length of the CDR3 is 15 residues. The CDR3 reads CASSLVGDRGFGYTF. CDR3 coding DNA: TGCGCCAGCAGCTTGGTTGGGGACAGGGGGTTTGGCTACACCTTC.

The chain uses TRBV29-1 and TRBJ1-2; D is ambiguous. This CDR3 has 13 residues. Per germline, CDR1 SQVTM and CDR2 ANQGSEA. V was shortened by 3 bases and J by 5 bases, with 13 bases between the two germline ends. CDR3 sequence (DNA): TGCAGCGTTGATCATTCCCCCGATTATGGCTACACCTTC. This sequence encodes CSVDHSPDYGYTF.

A few counts support this clonotype. The V gene is TRBV11-2, the J gene TRBJ2-3; tentatively, D is TRBD1 or TRBD2 (5 bases each). V was shortened by 4 bases and J by 3 bases, with 14 bases between the two germline ends. This CDR3 is 15 amino acids long. Germline lookup yields CDR1 SGHAT and CDR2 FQNNGV. CDR3 nucleotides: TGTGCCAGCAGCTCCGTGTGGGGGTGGACAGATACGCAGTATTTT. This encodes CASSSVWGWTDTQYF.

The V call is TRBV20-1, the J call TRBJ2-2; D remains ambiguous. The ends were cut back, 4 bases at V and 0 bases at J, with 6 bases in the middle. Germline loops: CDR1 DFQATT, CDR2 SNEGSKA (reference sequence). The CDR3 extends over 13 amino acids. CDR3 protein: CSANEANTGELFF. The DNA of the CDR3 is TGCAGTGCTAACGAAGCGAACACCGGGGAGCTGTTTTTT.

V is TRBV9 and J is TRBJ2-2; weak D call: TRBD1 (5 bases). The CDR3 loop spans 16 amino acids. The V gene's germline CDR1 is SGDLS and CDR2 YYNGEE. Trimming stripped 3 bases from V and 4 bases from J, with 16 bases between. CDR3: CASSGSWQGFTGELFF. CDR3 nucleotide sequence: TGTGCCAGCAGCGGGTCGTGGCAGGGATTCACCGGGGAGCTGTTTTTT.

This clonotype was seen more than once but under ten times. V usage is TRBV12-3 or TRBV12-4 and J usage is TRBJ2-1; D unresolved. The CDR3 spans 13 residues. Trimming pared 1 base from V and 6 bases from J, leaving 7 bases between. CDR3 in DNA: TGTGCCAGCAGTTTAGGGCAGATCAATGAGCAGTTCTTC. It translates to CASSLGQINEQFF.

In its sample, this clonotype was seen many times. The rearrangement links TRBV5-1 to TRBJ2-5, with 13 bases matching TRBD2. Trimming took 3 bases from V and 4 from J; bases not matched to a gene: 6. The germline CDR1 and CDR2 sequences are SGHRS and YFSETQ. CDR3 length: 16 residues. As DNA, the CDR3 is TGCGCCAGCAGCTCCACCGGGACTAGCGGGGCAGAGACCCAGTACTTC. Protein: CASSSTGTSGAETQYF.

This clonotype has only a few counts. The CDR3 nucleotides are TGCGCCAGCAGCCCAGACCTATCTAAGACAGGGGGTTGGGCCAACGTCCTGACTTTC. Its translation is CASSPDLSKTGGWANVLTF. This rearrangement joins TRBV5-1 to TRBJ2-6; TRBD1 aligns across 9 bases. Germline CDR1 is SGHRS and CDR2 is YFSETQ. This CDR3 is built from 19 residues. V shed 4 bases, J shed 5 bases, and the junction held 16 bases outside the gene matches. Full variable domain (outside the CDR3, taken from reference TRBV5-1 and TRBJ2-6): KAGVTQTPRYLIKTRGQQVTLSCSPISGHRSVSWYQQTPGQGLQFLFEYFSETQRNKGNFPGRFSGRQFSNSRSEMNVSTLELGDSALYLCASSPDLSKTGGWANVLTFGAGSRLTVL.

This clonotype occurred a few times. The chain links TRBV5-4 to TRBJ2-5; D uncertain. This CDR3 contains 14 residues. Germline CDR1 is SGHNT and CDR2 is YYREEE (reference sequence). Deletions cut 1 base from V and 4 bases from J, with 11 bases between. Here the CDR3 reads CASSLIGSRETQYF. The DNA of the CDR3 is TGTGCCAGCAGCTTGATAGGAAGTAGAGAGACCCAGTACTTC. Using reference TRBV5-4 and TRBJ2-5 for the parts outside the CDR3, the full variable domain is ETGVTQSPTHLIKTRGQQVTLRCSSQSGHNTVSWYQQALGQGPQFIFQYYREEENGRGNFPPRFSGLQFPNYSSELNVNALELDDSALYLCASSLIGSRETQYFGPGTRLLVL.

This clonotype was recorded at least ten times. This rearrangement joins TRBV4-1 to TRBJ2-7; 8 nucleotides match TRBD2. The ends lost 6 bases at V and 4 bases at J; junction bases unmatched: 14. Germline V lookup: CDR1 MGHRA, CDR2 YSYEKL. There are 16 residues in the CDR3. CDR3 loop: CASRLTGAGGPYEQYF. CDR3 bases: TGCGCCAGCAGACTAACGGGGGCGGGGGGCCCATACGAGCAGTACTTC.

This clonotype was counted between two and nine times. The V gene is TRBV20-1, the J gene TRBJ2-3; no firm D call. CDR1 is DFQATT, CDR2 SNEGSKA, per germline (reference sequence). Between the trimmed V and J ends, which lost 1 base and 2 bases, there was a span of 7 bases. This CDR3 spans 13 amino acids. CDR3 sequence (DNA): TGCAGTGCTAGAGGTCACGTCACAGATACGCAGTATTTT. Amino acid sequence: CSARGHVTDTQYF.

The V call is TRBV7-9, the J call TRBJ1-5; a weak D match, TRBD1 (5 bases). V lost 5 bases to trimming and J lost 1 base, with 12 bases between them. The CDR3 contains 15 residues. The germline CDR1 and CDR2 sequences are SEHNR and FQNEAQ (reference sequence). CDR3: CASSAAEGSNQPQHF. The CDR3, as DNA: TGTGCCAGCAGCGCGGCGGAGGGGAGCAATCAGCCCCAGCATTTT.

This sequence joins TRBV5-1 and TRBJ1-2; 9 bases match TRBD1. Germline V gene data show CDR1 as SGHRS and CDR2 as YFSETQ. Unmatched junction bases numbered 12, after V lost 4 bases and J lost 8 bases. CDR3 length: 15 residues. CDR3 loop: CASSTAGTGKGGYTF. For the CDR3, the DNA is TGCGCCAGCAGCACAGCCGGGACAGGGAAGGGAGGCTACACCTTC.

The chain combines TRBV6-6 with TRBJ1-1; D unclear. The V gene's germline CDR1 is MNHNY and CDR2 SVGAGI (reference sequence). The CDR3 totals 14 residues. V was pared by 2 bases and J by 0 bases, with 7 bases between. CDR3 DNA: TGTGCCAGCAGTTACGAGACAATGAACACTGAAGCTTTCTTT. Protein sequence: CASSYETMNTEAFF.

A few counts support this clonotype. The chain combines TRBV6-1 with TRBJ2-6; TRBD1 is a possible D gene (6 bases). V was cut by 4 bases and J by 2 bases, with 9 bases left in between. Germline CDR1 MNHNS, CDR2 SASEGT. This CDR3 has 15 residues. The chain's CDR3 is CASSAGTTGANVLTF. The CDR3 nucleotides are TGTGCCAGCAGTGCGGGGACAACTGGGGCCAACGTCCTGACTTTC.

There are a few counts of this clonotype. CDR3: CASSQGQGGVYGYTF. The CDR3 DNA reads as TGTGCCAGCAGCCAAGGACAGGGGGGGGTGTATGGCTACACCTTC. V is TRBV3-1 and J is TRBJ1-2; 9 nucleotides agree with TRBD1. V lost 1 base and J lost 5; bases outside the gene matches: 5. This CDR3 has 15 amino acids. The germline V gene has CDR1 LGHDT and CDR2 YNNKEL (reference sequence).

This clonotype was seen a few times. V gene TRBV20-1 combines with J gene TRBJ2-3; 10 nucleotides match TRBD2. V shed 5 bases, J shed 5 bases, and the junction held 10 bases outside the gene matches. The CDR3 length is 15 residues. Germline CDR1 reads DFQATT; CDR2 reads SNEGSKA (reference sequence). This chain's CDR3 is CSASSSGRAGDTQYF. In DNA, the CDR3 is TGCAGTGCTTCCTCCAGCGGGAGGGCGGGAGATACGCAGTATTTT.

In this sample, this clonotype turned up a few times. The chain employs TRBV12-3 or TRBV12-4 and TRBJ2-1; D gene uncertain. The CDR3 consists of 13 residues. Trimming removed 3 bases from V and 4 bases from J, with 7 bases in between. The CDR3 nucleotides are TGTGCCAGCAGTTTCTCCTATTACAATGAGCAGTTCTTC. Translation gives CASSFSYYNEQFF.

This clonotype was seen a single time. The rearrangement joins TRBV6-1 to TRBJ2-7, with D tentatively TRBD1 or TRBD2 (5 bases each). The CDR3 has 14 residues. The V and J ends lost 4 bases and 7 bases respectively, with 17 bases between them. The germline gives CDR1 MNHNS, CDR2 SASEGT. Here the CDR3 DNA reads TGTGCCAGCAGTGCGGGACGGGGAAAGGGTGAGCAGTACTTC. Protein: CASSAGRGKGEQYF.

J is TRBJ1-5 and V is TRBV20-1; the D is unclear. Trimming pared 7 bases from V and 4 bases from J, leaving 11 bases between. Germline CDR1 reads DFQATT; CDR2 reads SNEGSKA (reference sequence). This CDR3 region has 12 residues. The CDR3 DNA reads TGCAGTGTTAAATTGGGGAATCAGCCCCAGCATTTT. This encodes CSVKLGNQPQHF.

Here the CDR3 reads CSASSPGTSGGRNSYEQYF. Written as DNA, the CDR3 is TGCAGTGCTAGTAGCCCGGGGACTAGCGGGGGTCGGAACTCCTACGAGCAGTACTTC. The chain couples TRBV20-1 to TRBJ2-7; TRBD2 matches 14 bases. CDR3 length: 19 amino acids. Per the germline V gene, CDR1 is DFQATT and CDR2 is SNEGSKA (reference sequence). Trimming at V came to 3 bases and at J to 0 bases, leaving 13 bases not matched to a gene.

The chain uses TRBV4-2 and TRBJ2-5, with 7 positions matching TRBD2. CDR3 length equals 16 residues. Trimming at V came to 0 bases and at J to 3 bases, leaving 7 bases not matched to a gene. From germline, CDR1 is LGHNA and CDR2 YNFKEQ. This CDR3 is CASSQDPQRGKETQYF. Written as DNA, the CDR3 is TGTGCCAGCAGCCAAGATCCCCAGCGGGGCAAAGAGACCCAGTACTTC.

This clonotype was counted only a few times. V usage is TRBV7-2 and J usage is TRBJ2-3; the D is unclear. The V gene lost 1 base and the J gene lost 10 bases, with 12 bases spanning the gap. Germline values: CDR1 SGHTA, CDR2 FQGNSA. This CDR3 has 13 residues. CDR3: CASSLETFNPQYF. DNA of the CDR3: TGTGCCAGCAGCTTAGAGACTTTTAATCCGCAGTATTTT.

The rearrangement links TRBV10-1 to TRBJ2-3, with no clear D. Germline-derived CDR1 and CDR2 are WNHNN and SYGVQD (reference sequence). V lost 6 bases and J lost 2, with 9 bases in between. This CDR3 contains 13 residues. For the CDR3, the DNA is TGCGCCAGCAGCGCAGAAGTCACAGATACGCAGTATTTT. The encoded protein is CASSAEVTDTQYF.